The 23 T cell receptor beta chains listed next were all sequenced from one sample in a study of blood T cell repertoires in COVID-19. Only in-frame clones appear in the TCRdb table, and some are missing; sequencing was by immunoSEQ multiplex PCR. This sample carries 250,000 or so clones, roughly 82% of them seen once, and the ten largest clones take roughly an eighth. The sample was peripheral blood. These receptors originate from a man aged 80 or over with acute or convalescent COVID-19.

This chain joins TRBV28 and TRBJ2-5; 12 positions match TRBD2. The germline V gene encodes CDR1 MDHEN and CDR2 SYDVKM. The length of the CDR3 is 13 residues. V lost 8 bases to trimming and J lost 3 bases; unmatched junction nucleotides: 1. CDR3 residues: CASRLAGEETQYF. The CDR3 DNA follows: TGTGCCAGCCGACTAGCGGGAGAAGAGACCCAGTACTTC.

The genes are TRBV10-2 and TRBJ2-7; 7 positions match TRBD2. The CDR3 loop spans 17 amino acids. Per the germline V gene, CDR1 is WSHSY and CDR2 is SAAADI. After removal of 0 bases from V and 3 bases from J, the junction contained 11 bases not matched to a gene. CDR3 protein: CASSESFDSGTLYEQYF. The DNA of the CDR3 is TGCGCCAGCAGTGAGTCTTTCGACAGCGGGACCCTCTACGAGCAGTACTTC.

CDR3 amino acids: CASSQDPAGTGGYTF. As DNA, the CDR3 is TGTGCCAGCAGCCAAGATCCGGCGGGGACGGGTGGCTACACCTTC. V gene TRBV3-1 (or the pseudogene TRBV3-2) combines with J gene TRBJ1-2, with D perhaps TRBD1 (5 bases). V shed 0 bases and J shed 7 bases, with 15 bases lying between them. Per germline, CDR1 LGHDT and CDR2 YNNKEL (reference sequence). This CDR3 region has 15 residues.

V usage is TRBV2 and J usage is TRBJ1-3; 9 nucleotides agree with TRBD1. V lost 6 bases to trimming and J lost 8 bases; unmatched junction nucleotides: 2. Germline CDR1 SNHLY, CDR2 FYNNEI. The CDR3 covers 12 residues. The CDR3 protein is CASSGQGYTIYF. The CDR3 DNA sequence: TGTGCCAGCAGCGGACAGGGGTACACCATATATTTT.

The chain has TRBV5-1 and TRBJ1-1; no clear D. The V end lost 0 bases, the J end lost 2 bases, and 8 bases lay between the germline ends. The CDR3 extends over 14 amino acids. Germline V gene data show CDR1 as SGHRS and CDR2 as YFSETQ. The CDR3: CASSLANQNTEAFF. The CDR3 DNA reads as TGCGCCAGCAGCTTGGCAAATCAAAACACTGAAGCTTTCTTT.

The chain uses TRBV14 and TRBJ2-1; D is unresolved. The V end was cut by 4 bases, the J end by 9 bases, with 16 bases between. This CDR3 is 14 amino acids long. Germline values: CDR1 SGHDN, CDR2 FVKESK. The DNA of the CDR3 is TGTGCCAGCAGCCCCACTCCAGGATTGGGTGAGCAGTTCTTC. This translates into CASSPTPGLGEQFF.

J is TRBJ1-5 and V is TRBV20-1; D is unclear. V lost 1 base and J 7 bases, leaving 5 bases between the germline ends. The CDR3 has 11 amino acids. The germline V gene encodes CDR1 DFQATT and CDR2 SNEGSKA (reference sequence). The CDR3 DNA reads TGCAGTGCTAGAGCGGGACAGCCCCAGCATTTT. Protein product: CSARAGQPQHF.

V is TRBV29-1 and J is TRBJ2-7; 10 bases agree with TRBD1. There are 14 residues in the CDR3. The V gene end was trimmed by 4 bases and the J gene end by 0 bases; junction bases not matched to a gene: 3. CDR1 is SQVTM, CDR2 ANQGSEA, per germline. The DNA of the CDR3 is TGCAGCGTTGCAAGGACAGGGGGCTCCTACGAGCAGTACTTC. Translating it yields CSVARTGGSYEQYF.

This chain connects TRBV5-1 to TRBJ2-1, with D hard to call. Germline CDR1 reads SGHRS; CDR2 reads YFSETQ. The CDR3 extends over 14 amino acids. V lost 4 bases, J lost 0 bases, and 8 bases lay in between. CDR3 DNA sequence: TGCGCCAGCAGCCTGAGTAACTCCTACAATGAGCAGTTCTTC. Residues: CASSLSNSYNEQFF.

The table lists this clone with a count of one. V and J are TRBV6-5 and TRBJ1-5; D perhaps matches TRBD1 (5 bases). The germline gives CDR1 MNHEY, CDR2 SVGAGI. Trimming stripped 7 bases from V and 7 bases from J, with 17 bases between. The CDR3 length is 14 residues. As DNA, the CDR3 is TGTGCCAGCATCCGATCCACGGGGGGGCAGCCCCAGCATTTT. As protein: CASIRSTGGQPQHF.

The chain recombines TRBV5-5 with TRBJ2-1; a weak D match, TRBD1 (6 bases). Deletions cut 2 bases from V and 8 bases from J, with 14 bases between. The CDR3 sequence is 14 residues long. In germline, CDR1 is SGHKS, CDR2 YYEKEE (reference sequence). The CDR3 DNA follows: TGTGCCAGCAGCTTATACAGGGTCTCCGATGAGCAGTTCTTC. This codes for CASSLYRVSDEQFF.

The rearrangement joins TRBV28 to TRBJ1-2; the match to TRBD1 covers 8 bases. The V gene end was trimmed by 6 bases and the J gene end by 6 bases; junction bases not matched to a gene: 9. Germline loops: CDR1 MDHEN, CDR2 SYDVKM. The CDR3 sequence is 14 residues long. The CDR3 DNA reads as TGTGCCAGCAGGACTGGACAGGGAAGACATGGCTACACCTTC. Its protein product is CASRTGQGRHGYTF.

This CDR3 reads CASRFPGHNQPQHF. The CDR3 nucleotides read TGTGCCAGCAGATTCCCGGGTCACAATCAGCCCCAGCATTTT. This chain joins TRBV28 and TRBJ1-5; D gene uncertain. This CDR3 has 14 residues. The V end was cut by 6 bases, the J end by 3 bases, with 12 bases between. Germline V CDR1 and CDR2: MDHEN, SYDVKM. The complete variable domain, with remaining parts taken from reference TRBV28 and TRBJ1-5, reads DVKVTQSSRYLVKRTGEKVFLECVQDMDHENMFWYRQDPGLGLRLIYFSYDVKMKEKGDIPEGYSVSREKKERFSLILESASTNQTSMYLCASRFPGHNQPQHFGDGTRLSIL.

The rearrangement uses TRBV5-6 and TRBJ2-6; a weak D match, TRBD2 (5 bases). Trimming cost V 3 bases and J 3 bases, with 7 bases left between them. The CDR3 runs to 14 residues. Germline V gene lookup returns CDR1 SGHDT and CDR2 YYEEEE. The CDR3 sequence is CASSWTVGANVLTF. The CDR3 DNA sequence: TGTGCCAGCAGCTGGACTGTTGGGGCCAACGTCCTGACTTTC.

The rearrangement uses TRBV4-2 and TRBJ1-2, with D unresolved. The V end lost 1 base, the J end lost 5 bases, and 11 bases lay between the germline ends. CDR1 and CDR2 from the germline V gene are LGHNA and YNFKEQ. CDR3 length equals 14 residues. The CDR3 DNA is TGTGCCAGCAGCCAAGGAAAAGCTGTATATGGCTACACCTTC. Translated, it gives CASSQGKAVYGYTF.

This chain joins TRBV4-2 and TRBJ1-2; 9 positions match TRBD1. V shed 1 base, J shed 4 bases, and the junction held 4 bases outside the gene matches. The CDR3 consists of 15 residues. Germline CDR1 is LGHNA and CDR2 is YNFKEQ. Here the CDR3 reads CASSQATGGSYGYTF. The CDR3 DNA reads TGTGCCAGCAGCCAAGCGACAGGGGGGAGCTATGGCTACACCTTC.

This clone showed up just a few times. V gene TRBV3-1 (or the pseudogene TRBV3-2) combines with J gene TRBJ1-5; no clear D gene. Germline-derived CDR1 and CDR2 are LGHDT and YNNKEL (reference sequence). Trimming pared 1 base from V and 10 bases from J, leaving 5 bases between. This CDR3 has 11 residues. CDR3 loop: CASSQGGPQHF. CDR3 DNA sequence: TGTGCCAGCAGCCAAGGCGGTCCCCAGCATTTT.

The rearrangement joins TRBV5-1 to TRBJ2-2; tentative D call: TRBD2 (6 bases). V gave up 4 bases and J gave up 7 bases, with 17 bases separating them. CDR3 length equals 15 residues. The germline V gene has CDR1 SGHRS and CDR2 YFSETQ. DNA of the CDR3: TGCGCCAGCAGCCGACCGGGAGAAGGAAACGGGGAGCTGTTTTTT. Translating it yields CASSRPGEGNGELFF.

The chain has TRBV27 and TRBJ2-1, with 10 nucleotides matching TRBD2. The germline CDR1 and CDR2 sequences are MNHEY and SMNVEV (reference sequence). The CDR3 totals 19 residues. V lost 7 bases to trimming and J lost 7 bases; unmatched junction nucleotides: 22. CDR3 residues: CASTPGGLAGETQVNEQFF. The CDR3 DNA reads TGTGCCAGCACCCCAGGAGGTCTAGCGGGAGAAACTCAGGTAAATGAGCAGTTCTTC.

The chain carries TRBV28 and TRBJ2-4; 8 nucleotides line up with TRBD1. The CDR3 consists of 16 residues. With V trimmed by 3 bases and J by 3 bases, 7 bases remained unmatched. CDR1 and CDR2 (germline): MDHEN, SYDVKM. The CDR3 protein is CASSFIGQGDKNIQYF. CDR3 nucleotide sequence: TGTGCCAGCAGTTTCATCGGACAGGGAGACAAAAACATTCAGTACTTC.

The genes are TRBV12-3 or TRBV12-4 and TRBJ2-7; D unresolved. The length of the CDR3 is 13 residues. With 4 bases removed from V and 0 bases from J, the gap between germline ends came to 7 bases. The CDR3 protein is CASSSPLSYEQYF. As DNA, the CDR3 is TGTGCCAGCAGTTCTCCACTCTCCTACGAGCAGTACTTC.

The V gene is TRBV27, the J gene TRBJ1-1; D is perhaps TRBD1 (5 bases). V was cut by 6 bases and J by 0 bases, with 14 bases left in between. Looked up from germline, CDR1 is MNHEY and CDR2 is SMNVEV (reference sequence). This CDR3 comprises 15 residues. Written as DNA, the CDR3 is TGTGCCAGCAGGGTAGACCAAGGGGTGAACACTGAAGCTTTCTTT. Protein product: CASRVDQGVNTEAFF.

The V gene is TRBV5-6, the J gene TRBJ2-2; D possibly corresponds to TRBD1 (6 bases). Trimming took 4 bases from V and 7 from J, leaving 17 bases between them. The CDR3 loop spans 15 amino acids. The germline CDR1 and CDR2 sequences are SGHDT and YYEEEE. Here the CDR3 reads CASSLATGFLGELFF. CDR3 coding DNA: TGTGCCAGCAGCCTGGCGACAGGTTTCCTCGGGGAGCTGTTTTTT. Complete variable domain (other parts from reference TRBV5-6 and TRBJ2-2): DAGVTQSPTHLIKTRGQQVTLRCSPKSGHDTVSWYQQALGQGPQFIFQYYEEEERQRGNFPDRFSGHQFPNYSSELNVNALLLGDSALYLCASSLATGFLGELFFGEGSRLTVL.